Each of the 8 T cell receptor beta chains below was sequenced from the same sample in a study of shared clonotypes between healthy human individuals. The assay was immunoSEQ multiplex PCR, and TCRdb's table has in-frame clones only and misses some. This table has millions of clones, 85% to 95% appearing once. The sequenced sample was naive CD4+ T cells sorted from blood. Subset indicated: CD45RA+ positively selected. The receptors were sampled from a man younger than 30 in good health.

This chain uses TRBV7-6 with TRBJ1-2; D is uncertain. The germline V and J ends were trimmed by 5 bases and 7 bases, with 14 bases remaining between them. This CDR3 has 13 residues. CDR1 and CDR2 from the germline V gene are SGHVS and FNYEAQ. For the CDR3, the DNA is TGTGCCAGCAGCCCAATTTTAGCGGGTGGCTACACCTTC. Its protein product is CASSPILAGGYTF. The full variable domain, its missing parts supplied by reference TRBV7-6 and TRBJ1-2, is GAGVSQSPRYKVTKRGQDVALRCDPISGHVSLYWYRQALGQGPEFLTYFNYEAQQDKSGLPNDRFSAERPEGSISTLTIQRTEQRDSAMYRCASSPILAGGYTFGSGTRLTVV.

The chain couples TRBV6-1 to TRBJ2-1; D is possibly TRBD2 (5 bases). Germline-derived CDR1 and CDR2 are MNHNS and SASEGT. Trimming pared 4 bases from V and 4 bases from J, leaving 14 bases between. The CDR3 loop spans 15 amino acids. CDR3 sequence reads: CASSVSTGKYNEQFF. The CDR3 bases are TGTGCCAGCAGTGTGTCGACGGGGAAGTACAATGAGCAGTTCTTC.

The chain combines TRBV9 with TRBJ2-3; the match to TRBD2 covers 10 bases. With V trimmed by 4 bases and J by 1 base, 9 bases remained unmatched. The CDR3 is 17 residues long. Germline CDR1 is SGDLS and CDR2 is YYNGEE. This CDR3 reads CASSPLAGAIGTDTQYF. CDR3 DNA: TGTGCCAGCAGCCCCCTAGCGGGAGCGATTGGCACAGATACGCAGTATTTT.

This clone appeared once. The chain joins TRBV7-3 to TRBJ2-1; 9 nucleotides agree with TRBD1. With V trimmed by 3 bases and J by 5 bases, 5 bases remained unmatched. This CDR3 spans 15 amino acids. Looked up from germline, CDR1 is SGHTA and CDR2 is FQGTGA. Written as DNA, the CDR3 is TGTGCCAGCAGCTTGGGGACAGGGCGTAACAATGAGCAGTTCTTC. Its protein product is CASSLGTGRNNEQFF.

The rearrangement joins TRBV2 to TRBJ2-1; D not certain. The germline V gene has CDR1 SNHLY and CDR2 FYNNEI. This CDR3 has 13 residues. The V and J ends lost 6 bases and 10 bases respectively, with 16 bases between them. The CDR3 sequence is CASRDHQRGEQFF. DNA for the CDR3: TGTGCCAGCAGGGACCACCAGCGTGGCGAGCAGTTCTTC. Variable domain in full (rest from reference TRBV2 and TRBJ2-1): EPEVTQTPSHQVTQMGQEVILRCVPISNHLYFYWYRQILGQKVEFLVSFYNNEISEKSEIFDDQFSVERPDGSNFTLKIRSTKLEDSAMYFCASRDHQRGEQFFGPGTRLTVL.

The CDR3 DNA is TGTGCCAGCAGCATTACTTACGAGCAGTACTTC. Its translation: CASSITYEQYF. The chain recombines TRBV5-6 with TRBJ2-7; D is unclear. Trimming stripped 4 bases from V and 4 bases from J, with 6 bases between. Germline CDR1 and CDR2: SGHDT and YYEEEE. The CDR3 has 11 residues.

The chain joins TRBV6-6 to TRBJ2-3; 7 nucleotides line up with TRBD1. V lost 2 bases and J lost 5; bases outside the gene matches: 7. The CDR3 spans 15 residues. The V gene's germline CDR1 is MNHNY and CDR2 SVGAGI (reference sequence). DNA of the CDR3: TGTGCCAGCAGTTACCCAGACAGGGCTGAAGATACGCAGTATTTT. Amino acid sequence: CASSYPDRAEDTQYF.

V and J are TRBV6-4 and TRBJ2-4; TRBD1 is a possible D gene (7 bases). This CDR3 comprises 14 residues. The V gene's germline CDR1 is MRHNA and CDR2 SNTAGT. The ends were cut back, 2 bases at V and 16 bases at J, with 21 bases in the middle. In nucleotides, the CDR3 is TGTGCCAGCAGTGACCGCTCGGGTGCAGGGGGGTCTTACTTC. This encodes CASSDRSGAGGSYF.